The next 30 T cell receptor beta chains were all read from a single sample in a study of blood T cell repertoires in COVID-19. Repertoires were generated with immunoSEQ multiplex PCR, while TCRdb's copy carries only in-frame clones and drops some. The sample lists about 120,000 clones; 88% were seen once. The sequenced material came from peripheral blood. These receptor sequences come from a human donor in a cohort sampled during active COVID-19.

V gene TRBV7-9 combines with J gene TRBJ1-1; D not certain. The CDR3 sequence is 14 residues long. Trimming took off 2 bases at V and 1 base at J, with 8 bases between the two ends. In germline, CDR1 is SEHNR, CDR2 FQNEAQ (reference sequence). The CDR3 loop reads CASSLLRENTEAFF. The CDR3 DNA follows: TGTGCCAGCAGCTTACTTAGAGAGAACACTGAAGCTTTCTTT.

The chain is built from TRBV14 and TRBJ1-1, with D perhaps matching TRBD1 (5 bases). V was shortened by 5 bases and J by 2 bases, with 12 bases between the two germline ends. CDR1 is SGHDN, CDR2 FVKESK, per germline. This CDR3 spans 14 amino acids. The CDR3 DNA reads TGTGCCAGCAGCTTGACCCAGGGAAACACTGAAGCTTTCTTT. This gives the protein CASSLTQGNTEAFF.

The V gene is TRBV28, the J gene TRBJ2-7, with 9 bases lining up with TRBD2. The CDR3 spans 15 residues. The V gene's germline CDR1 is MDHEN and CDR2 SYDVKM. V lost 4 bases to trimming and J lost 5 bases; unmatched junction nucleotides: 9. The CDR3 DNA sequence: TGTGCCAGCAGTTCCCGGCGGGAGGGAGTGAACGAGCAGTACTTC. Translated, it gives CASSSRREGVNEQYF.

This clone has a single count. The chain recombines TRBV2 with TRBJ1-5, with D possibly TRBD1 on 6 matching bases. The germline V gene has CDR1 SNHLY and CDR2 FYNNEI. V gave up 2 bases and J gave up 3 bases, with 8 bases separating them. This CDR3 comprises 14 residues. The CDR3 spells CASSEWTDNQPQHF. The CDR3 DNA sequence: TGTGCCAGCAGTGAATGGACAGACAATCAGCCCCAGCATTTT.

This clone has a single count. The chain combines TRBV7-9 with TRBJ1-6; TRBD1 is a possible D gene (5 bases). Per the germline V gene, CDR1 is SEHNR and CDR2 is FQNEAQ (reference sequence). V lost 1 base and J lost 14, with 18 bases in between. This CDR3 has 15 residues. In DNA, the CDR3 is TGTGCCAGCAGCTTAGTGGGGTCCACCGGAGGGGCCCTCCACTTT. This codes for CASSLVGSTGGALHF.

V is TRBV6-6 and J is TRBJ1-4; TRBD1 agrees at 9 bases. The length of the CDR3 is 16 residues. CDR1 is MNHNY, CDR2 SVGAGI, per germline (reference sequence). The V and J ends lost 0 bases and 6 bases, in that order; junction bases with no gene match: 5. CDR3 protein: CASSYSPRTGDEKLFF. The DNA of the CDR3 is TGTGCCAGCAGTTACTCCCCTCGGACAGGGGATGAAAAACTGTTTTTT.

The chain links TRBV5-1 to TRBJ1-4, with 8 bases lining up with TRBD1. Losses at the gene ends were 4 bases for V and 8 bases for J; bases not matched to a gene: 19. Germline V CDR1 and CDR2: SGHRS, YFSETQ. The CDR3 has 18 residues. CDR3 region: CASSPAAVGQGGGEKLFF. The DNA for the CDR3 is TGCGCCAGCAGCCCTGCGGCAGTCGGACAGGGAGGAGGGGAAAAACTGTTTTTT.

The chain links TRBV4-2 to TRBJ1-3, with D maybe TRBD1 (6 bases). Germline V gives CDR1 LGHNA, CDR2 YNFKEQ. Trimming took off 5 bases at V and 3 bases at J, with 20 bases between the two ends. This CDR3 has 17 residues. The CDR3 nucleotides read TGTGCCAGCAGCGAAGGGGCCGCAGGGGCGGTTGGAAACACCATATATTTT. It translates to CASSEGAAGAVGNTIYF.

This rearrangement joins TRBV6-4 to TRBJ2-2, with 8 bases that match TRBD1. CDR1 and CDR2 from the germline V gene are MRHNA and SNTAGT. The CDR3 sequence is 15 residues long. The V segment lost 6 bases and the J segment 1 base; nucleotides outside the gene matches: 4. CDR3 sequence (DNA): TGTGCCAGCAGCCCCGGGACAGGGAACACCGGGGAGCTGTTTTTT. Its translation: CASSPGTGNTGELFF.

Remarks on this clone: The junction and the germline gene differ at one end; a read error may be behind it. This rearrangement joins TRBV7-9 to TRBJ2-1, with 7 bases fitting TRBD1. The CDR3 runs 14 residues. CDR1 is SEHNR, CDR2 FQNEAQ, per germline (reference sequence). The DNA of the CDR3 is TGTGCCAGCACCTTATGGGACAGCAGGGATGAGCAGTTCTTC. Encoded protein: CASTLWDSRDEQFF.

DNA of the CDR3: TGTGCCAGCAGCTTGGTTAGCGGGAGCGCAGATACGCAGTATTTT. Translation gives CASSLVSGSADTQYF. The chain couples TRBV7-9 to TRBJ2-3; TRBD2 agrees at 9 bases. The germline gives CDR1 SEHNR, CDR2 FQNEAQ (reference sequence). The V segment lost 3 bases and the J segment 4 bases; nucleotides outside the gene matches: 5. The CDR3 runs to 15 residues.

CDR3: CASSDGPRTGVYEQYF. The CDR3 DNA sequence: TGTGCCAGCAGTGACGGCCCTAGGACAGGGGTCTACGAGCAGTACTTC. V is TRBV6-4 and J is TRBJ2-7; 9 nucleotides line up with TRBD1. Trimming removed 2 bases from V and 3 bases from J; junction bases left unmatched: 8. The germline V gene encodes CDR1 MRHNA and CDR2 SNTAGT. The CDR3 consists of 16 residues.

The rearrangement uses TRBV10-3 and TRBJ2-1; 14 nucleotides line up with TRBD2. Germline V gene data show CDR1 as ENHRY and CDR2 as SYGVKD. CDR3 length: 15 residues. V was pared by 4 bases and J by 7 bases, with 3 bases of the junction left unmatched. CDR3 residues: CAISGTSGGWNEQFF. CDR3 nucleotides: TGTGCCATCAGTGGGACTAGCGGGGGGTGGAATGAGCAGTTCTTC.

This chain joins TRBV23-1 and TRBJ2-3; 7 bases agree with TRBD2. TRBV23-1 is an open reading frame, and its role is uncertain. With V trimmed by 10 bases and J by 1 base, 8 bases remained unmatched. The CDR3 contains 14 residues. The CDR3 DNA follows: TGCGCCACCACCCGACGGGGGGGCACAGATACGCAGTATTTT. This encodes CATTRRGGTDTQYF.

This chain joins TRBV28 and TRBJ2-3; 9 nucleotides align to TRBD2. Looked up from germline, CDR1 is MDHEN and CDR2 is SYDVKM. The length of the CDR3 is 16 residues. The junction had 13 bases not matched to a gene; V was cut back by 4 bases and J by 8 bases. The DNA of the CDR3 is TGTGCCAGCAGTTCGGGGACTAGCTCAATAGGGGGTACGCAGTATTTT. It encodes CASSSGTSSIGGTQYF.

In nucleotides, the CDR3 is TGCGCCAGCAGCTTGGCGAGCGGGAGGGTCACAGATACGCAGTATTTT. This encodes CASSLASGRVTDTQYF. The rearrangement links TRBV5-1 to TRBJ2-3; the match to TRBD2 covers 10 bases. The CDR3 is made up of 16 amino acids. Looked up from germline, CDR1 is SGHRS and CDR2 is YFSETQ. J was trimmed by 2 bases and V by 0 bases; bases with no gene match: 3. Combining the CDR3 with reference TRBV5-1 and TRBJ2-3 gives the whole variable domain KAGVTQTPRYLIKTRGQQVTLSCSPISGHRSVSWYQQTPGQGLQFLFEYFSETQRNKGNFPGRFSGRQFSNSRSEMNVSTLELGDSALYLCASSLASGRVTDTQYFGPGTRLTVL.

The rearrangement joins TRBV9 to TRBJ2-1; 9 bases fit TRBD1. The V and J ends lost 0 bases and 6 bases, in that order; junction bases with no gene match: 4. Germline CDR1 reads SGDLS; CDR2 reads YYNGEE. CDR3 length: 15 amino acids. The CDR3 loop reads CASSVETGGGNEQFF. Written as DNA, the CDR3 is TGTGCCAGCAGCGTAGAGACAGGGGGTGGCAATGAGCAGTTCTTC.

Details on this clone: One end of the junction is discordant with germline, which a read error may explain. V is TRBV7-7 and J is TRBJ2-2; 9 bases line up with TRBD1. The CDR3 is 16 residues long. CDR1 and CDR2 (germline): SSHAT, FNYEAQ (reference sequence). CDR3 protein: CASSPTGTGLAGELFF. The CDR3 DNA reads TGTGCTAGCAGCCCAACCGGGACAGGGCTGGCCGGGGAGCTGTTTTTT.

This chain joins TRBV19 and TRBJ2-1, with D possibly being TRBD1 (5 bases). Germline loops: CDR1 LNHDA, CDR2 SQIVND (reference sequence). This CDR3 spans 15 amino acids. V lost 1 base, J lost 5 bases, and 12 bases lay in between. The CDR3: CASSIGQPNNNEQFF. CDR3 DNA: TGTGCCAGTAGTATAGGACAGCCAAACAACAATGAGCAGTTCTTC.

The chain carries TRBV18 and TRBJ2-3; 7 bases align to TRBD2. In germline, CDR1 is KGHSH, CDR2 LQKENI. Trimming took 3 bases from V and 3 from J; bases not matched to a gene: 9. This CDR3 region has 16 residues. CDR3 sequence reads: CASSPNGLGGTDTQYF. CDR3 coding DNA: TGTGCCAGCTCACCGAACGGACTAGGTGGAACAGATACGCAGTATTTT.

The genes are TRBV30 and TRBJ1-1, with TRBD1 matching 8 bases. The CDR3 runs 13 residues. V was clipped by 4 bases and J by 4 bases; unmatched bases: 5. CDR1 is GTSNPN, CDR2 SVGIG, per germline (reference sequence). This chain's CDR3 is CAWKITGGTEAFF. CDR3 DNA: TGTGCCTGGAAAATTACAGGGGGCACTGAAGCTTTCTTT.

This sequence joins TRBV28 and TRBJ2-5; D is possibly TRBD2 (6 bases). The CDR3 runs to 13 residues. Trimming took off 6 bases at V and 5 bases at J, with 13 bases between the two ends. CDR1 and CDR2 from the germline V gene are MDHEN and SYDVKM. The CDR3 DNA is TGTGCCAGCAGATTCAGGAGCGGGGAGACCCAGTACTTC. Its protein product is CASRFRSGETQYF.

This sequence joins TRBV5-1 and TRBJ2-3; D is unclear. The germline CDR1 and CDR2 sequences are SGHRS and YFSETQ. CDR3 length: 14 residues. Trimming took off 1 base at V and 5 bases at J, with 11 bases between the two ends. CDR3 sequence reads: CASSLQSSRDTQYF. The CDR3 DNA reads as TGCGCCAGCAGCTTGCAATCATCTAGAGATACGCAGTATTTT.

This clone has more than one count but fewer than ten. The chain uses TRBV19 and TRBJ1-1, with 7 nucleotides matching TRBD1. This CDR3 region has 15 residues. J lost 0 bases, V lost 5 bases, and 6 bases had no gene match. Per the germline V gene, CDR1 is LNHDA and CDR2 is SQIVND (reference sequence). CDR3: CASSPWDSMNTEAFF. In DNA form, the CDR3 reads TGTGCCAGTAGTCCATGGGACAGCATGAACACTGAAGCTTTCTTT.

The chain carries TRBV3-1 (or the pseudogene TRBV3-2) and TRBJ2-1; D gene ambiguous. CDR3 length: 12 residues. Per germline, CDR1 LGHDT and CDR2 YNNKEL (reference sequence). V lost 5 bases and J lost 6, with 8 bases in between. DNA of the CDR3: TGTGCCAGCAGCGCGTACGCCAATGAGCAGTTCTTC. The encoded protein is CASSAYANEQFF.

CDR3 nucleotide sequence: TGTGCCACCAGTGATGCCAGGGTCGGCACCGGGGAGCTGTTTTTT. Translating gives CATSDARVGTGELFF. V gene TRBV24-1 combines with J gene TRBJ2-2; a possible D gene is TRBD1 (5 bases). Trimming pared 3 bases from V and 4 bases from J, leaving 11 bases between. The germline CDR1 and CDR2 sequences are KGHDR and SFDVKD. This CDR3 spans 15 amino acids.

Only one count was recorded for this clone. The chain joins TRBV7-9 to TRBJ2-1; D possibly corresponds to TRBD2 (6 bases). The CDR3 is made up of 13 amino acids. CDR1 is SEHNR, CDR2 FQNEAQ, per germline (reference sequence). The germline V and J ends were trimmed by 4 bases and 4 bases, with 8 bases remaining between them. Here the CDR3 DNA reads TGTGCCAGCAGCTCCGCGGGGTACAATGAGCAGTTCTTC. This sequence encodes CASSSAGYNEQFF.

The J gene is TRBJ1-1, the V gene TRBV18; D remains ambiguous. CDR1 is KGHSH, CDR2 LQKENI, per germline. The CDR3 consists of 15 residues. Trimming left V 5 bases short and J 0 bases short, with 13 bases between. The CDR3 here is CASSWAGGMNTEAFF. The CDR3 nucleotides read TGTGCCAGCTCATGGGCGGGAGGGATGAACACTGAAGCTTTCTTT.

This clone was seen once. The rearrangement links TRBV2 to TRBJ2-7, with 7 bases lining up with TRBD1. Germline values: CDR1 SNHLY, CDR2 FYNNEI. There are 14 residues in the CDR3. V dropped 7 bases and J dropped 0; count of bases not matched to a gene: 6. The CDR3 DNA reads TGTGCCAGCAAACCGGACAGGAGCTCCTACGAGCAGTACTTC. Translated: CASKPDRSSYEQYF.

This chain connects TRBV3-1 (or the pseudogene TRBV3-2) to TRBJ2-5, with 9 bases matching TRBD2. The CDR3 covers 16 residues. The ends lost 0 bases at V and 5 bases at J; junction bases unmatched: 7. Germline V gene lookup returns CDR1 LGHDT and CDR2 YNNKEL (reference sequence). The CDR3 region has the DNA TGTGCCAGCAGCCAAGAGCGGGGGGGGGTGGGGGAGACCCAGTACTTC. It is translated as CASSQERGGVGETQYF.